The table lists the clone carrying this T cell receptor (beta chain) with many counts. The source of the sample is a study of regulatory T cells in long-lasting Graves disease. Per germline, CDR1 MNHEY and CDR2 SVGEGT. V was trimmed by 5 bases and J by 5 bases, leaving 11 bases between them. The CDR3 has 13 amino acids. Time point given: newly diagnosed GD, antithyroid drugs for less than 3 months. Extracted RNA from PBMCs served as the source of the TCR library. Both iRepertoire HTBI primers and Arm-PCR of CDR3 regions were used to build the TCR beta libraries. In TCRdb, the multiplex PCR reads were re-called with MiXCR into one record per CDR3 protein. The sample yields roughly 260,000 distinct CDR3 sequences, 15% to 20% seen once. These sequences were also reported in another study, on T cells in Graves' hyperthyroidism and ophthalmopathy. That source notes: Stable Graves' hyperthyroidism meant no ophthalmopathy progression within 18 months.

This sequence was found in a woman in her twenties or thirties with Graves disease. The chain joins TRBV6-2 or TRBV6-3 to TRBJ2-3, with D maybe TRBD2 (6 bases). Sequencing used peripheral blood mononuclear cells (PBMCs), obtained at new diagnosis, from a patient treated with antithyroid drugs. CDR3 residues: CASSTQAGDTQYF. The CDR3 DNA follows: TGTGCCAGCAGTACCCAAGCGGGAGATACGCAGTATTTT.